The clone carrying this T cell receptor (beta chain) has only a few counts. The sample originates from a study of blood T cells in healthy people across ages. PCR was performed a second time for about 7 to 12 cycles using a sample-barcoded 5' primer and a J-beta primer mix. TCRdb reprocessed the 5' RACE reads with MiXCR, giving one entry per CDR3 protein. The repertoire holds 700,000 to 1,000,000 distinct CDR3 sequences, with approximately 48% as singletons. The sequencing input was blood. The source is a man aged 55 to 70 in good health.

The CDR3, as DNA: TGCAGTGCTAGAGATGCGGGGGGCTGGTCACCCCTCCACTTT. It is translated as CSARDAGGWSPLHF. The rearrangement links TRBV20-1 to TRBJ1-6, with D possibly TRBD1 on 6 matching bases. CDR1 DFQATT and CDR2 SNEGSKA come from the germline V gene (reference sequence). V was clipped by 0 bases and J by 10 bases, with 13 bases between them. This CDR3 region has 14 residues.